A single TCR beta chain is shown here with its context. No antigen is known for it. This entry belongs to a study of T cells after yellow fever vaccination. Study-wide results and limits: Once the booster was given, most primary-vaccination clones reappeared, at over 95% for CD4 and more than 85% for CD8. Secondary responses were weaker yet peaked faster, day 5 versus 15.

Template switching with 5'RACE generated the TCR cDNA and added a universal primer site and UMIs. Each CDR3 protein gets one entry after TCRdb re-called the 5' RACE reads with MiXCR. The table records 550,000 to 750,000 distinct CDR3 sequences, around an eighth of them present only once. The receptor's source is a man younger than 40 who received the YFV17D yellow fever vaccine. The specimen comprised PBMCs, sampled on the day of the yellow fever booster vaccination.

CDR3 sequence (DNA): TGTGCCAGCACGACCCTCAGGCAGCACAATGAGCAGTTCTTC. Residues: CASTTLRQHNEQFF. The V and J genes are TRBV27 and TRBJ2-1; no clear D. The CDR3 is made up of 14 amino acids. Germline CDR1 MNHEY, CDR2 SMNVEV (reference sequence). The V gene lost 7 bases and the J gene lost 5 bases, with 15 bases spanning the gap.